The 30 T cell receptor beta chains presented below share a single source sample, sequenced in a study of CXCR3-negative and CXCR3-positive naive CD8 T cells (dated by TCRdb to about 2019). The antigens these receptors bind are not known. Study-level results and caveats: Compared with CXCR3-negative naive cells, CXCR3-positive naive cells had TRB CDR3s with higher hydrophobicity (lower Kidera factor 4), lower energy, and higher strength and volume indices.

Sequencing relied on a NextSeq 550. The Human TCR Profiling Kit (MiLaboratory) was used to make UMI-labeled 5' RACE TRB cDNA libraries. Each CDR3 protein sequence appears as one entry after TCRdb reprocessed the reads, and no DNA is included. For this sample, the table gives around 150,000 distinct CDR3 sequences. 0.4% to 0.45% of the sample is taken by the ten largest. The sequencing sample was made of naive CXCR3+ CD8+ T cells from blood. Read against the paper, the sample's cell subset or site label means: CD45RO-CCR7+CD27+CD95- naive CD8+ T cells expressing CXCR3 (TNR3+). These receptors were obtained from a human donor in good health. Some clones in this sample may be carry-over from other donors' samples.

V is TRBV13 and J is TRBJ1-1. The CDR3 extends over 11 amino acids. The germline V gene encodes CDR1 PRHDT and CDR2 FYEKMQ (reference sequence). The CDR3 loop is CASSTSPEGFF.

This chain uses TRBV12-3 or TRBV12-4 with TRBJ2-5. The CDR3 has 13 residues. The CDR3 spells CASSFLVGETQYF.

The genes are TRBV27 and TRBJ2-2; there is no DNA to check the TCRdb D call of TRBD1. The CDR3 extends over 21 amino acids. Germline V CDR1 and CDR2: MNHEY, SMNVEV (reference sequence). The chain's CDR3 is CASSLHNPSVRDRTITGELFF.

The chain links TRBV9 to TRBJ2-3. Germline V CDR1 and CDR2: SGDLS, YYNGEE. This CDR3 has 11 residues. CDR3 in amino acids: CASSVQDTQYF.

V gene TRBV7-9 combines with J gene TRBJ1-3; TCRdb's D gene call, TRBD1, goes unchecked for lack of DNA. Germline V lookup: CDR1 SEHNR, CDR2 FQNEAQ (reference sequence). There are 16 residues in the CDR3. The CDR3 here is CASRPAPSGSGNTIYF. The full variable domain, completed using reference TRBV7-9 and TRBJ1-3, is DTGVSQNPRHKITKRGQNVTFRCDPISEHNRLYWYRQTLGQGPEFLTYFQNEAQLEKSRLLSDRFSAERPKGSFSTLEIQRTEQGDSAMYLCASRPAPSGSGNTIYFGEGSWLTVV.

The V call is TRBV20-1, the J call TRBJ1-2. CDR1 and CDR2 from the germline V gene are DFQATT and SNEGSKA (reference sequence). This CDR3 has 13 residues. The CDR3 protein is CSAAEPDNYGYTF.

The genes are TRBV19 and TRBJ2-1; TCRdb indicates TRBD2, and absent DNA this call remains unverified. The germline V gene encodes CDR1 LNHDA and CDR2 SQIVND (reference sequence). There are 14 residues in the CDR3. CDR3 amino acids: CASSMASGNNEQFF.

The chain has TRBV5-1 and TRBJ2-7; the TRBD1 assignment by TCRdb is unverifiable without DNA. CDR1 and CDR2 from the germline V gene are SGHRS and YFSETQ. The CDR3 is 17 residues long. The CDR3: CASSLLGPAYDGGEQYF. Looking up the rest from reference TRBV5-1 and TRBJ2-7 gives the full variable domain: KAGVTQTPRYLIKTRGQQVTLSCSPISGHRSVSWYQQTPGQGLQFLFEYFSETQRNKGNFPGRFSGRQFSNSRSEMNVSTLELGDSALYLCASSLLGPAYDGGEQYFGPGTRLTVT.

The rearrangement uses TRBV6-2 or TRBV6-3 and TRBJ2-3; checking the TCRdb D call of TRBD2 is not possible without DNA. CDR3 length: 14 amino acids. Per germline, CDR1 MNHEY and CDR2 SVGEGT. The CDR3 region is CASRPSGRADTQYF.

CDR3: CASSWARSGIGTDTQYF. The chain is built from TRBV28 and TRBJ2-3; the TCRdb call, TRBD2, lacks DNA for checking. The CDR3 contains 17 residues. Germline loops: CDR1 MDHEN, CDR2 SYDVKM.

CDR3 sequence reads: CASSLGNSYNEQFF. This rearrangement joins TRBV5-6 to TRBJ2-1. This CDR3 comprises 14 residues. From germline, CDR1 is SGHDT and CDR2 YYEEEE.

This chain connects TRBV9 to TRBJ2-5; without DNA, the TCRdb call of TRBD1 cannot be checked. The germline V gene has CDR1 SGDLS and CDR2 YYNGEE. The CDR3 sequence is 20 residues long. CDR3: CASSPLGASEDREDQETQYF.

The chain has TRBV7-6 and TRBJ2-7; TCRdb's D call of TRBD2 is untestable without DNA. Germline V lookup: CDR1 SGHVS, CDR2 FNYEAQ. This CDR3 is 16 amino acids long. The CDR3 reads CASSSPSGASSYEQYF.

The V call is TRBV15, the J call TRBJ2-5; without DNA, the TCRdb call of TRBD2 cannot be checked. The length of the CDR3 is 16 residues. CDR1 and CDR2 (germline): LNHNV, YYDKDF (reference sequence). The CDR3 is CATSSKTRGGYGTQYF. The full variable domain, with the rest looked up from reference TRBV15 and TRBJ2-5, is DAMVIQNPRYQVTQFGKPVTLSCSQTLNHNVMYWYQQKSSQAPKLLFHYYDKDFNNEADTPDNFQSRRPNTSFCFLDIRSPGLGDTAMYLCATSSKTRGGYGTQYFGPGTRLLVL.

The rearrangement links TRBV14 to TRBJ2-5; TCRdb's assignment of TRBD2 cannot be checked, as there is no DNA. The CDR3 totals 14 residues. The germline V gene has CDR1 SGHDN and CDR2 FVKESK. This CDR3 is CASSRYGGYETQYF.

The J gene is TRBJ2-7, the V gene TRBV6-6; with no DNA, the TCRdb D assignment of TRBD1 cannot be verified. The CDR3 is 12 amino acids. In germline, CDR1 is MNHNY, CDR2 SVGAGI (reference sequence). The CDR3 here is CASSMTVYEQYF.

J is TRBJ2-2 and V is TRBV6-5; lacking DNA, the TRBD1 call made by TCRdb goes unchecked. The germline V gene has CDR1 MNHEY and CDR2 SVGAGI. The CDR3 is made up of 17 amino acids. CDR3 sequence reads: CASSSGTGRVNTGELFF.

V usage is TRBV28 and J usage is TRBJ2-5; the D call of TRBD2 rests on TCRdb alone, since no DNA is present to check it. Germline V gene data show CDR1 as MDHEN and CDR2 as SYDVKM. This CDR3 is 16 amino acids long. CDR3 amino acids: CASSLGREWAGETQYF.

The J gene is TRBJ2-2, the V gene TRBV7-9; lacking DNA, the TRBD2 call made by TCRdb goes unchecked. This CDR3 contains 16 residues. CDR1 SEHNR and CDR2 FQNEAQ come from the germline V gene (reference sequence). The CDR3 reads CASTLPAGGPSGELFF. The entire variable domain, with the rest obtained from reference TRBV7-9 and TRBJ2-2, is as follows: DTGVSQNPRHKITKRGQNVTFRCDPISEHNRLYWYRQTLGQGPEFLTYFQNEAQLEKSRLLSDRFSAERPKGSFSTLEIQRTEQGDSAMYLCASTLPAGGPSGELFFGEGSRLTVL.

This chain uses TRBV15 with TRBJ2-3; there is no DNA to check the TCRdb D call of TRBD2. Germline assignment: CDR1 LNHNV and CDR2 YYDKDF (reference sequence). The length of the CDR3 is 14 residues. The CDR3 region is CATSRGTYTDTQYF.

The V gene is TRBV7-8, the J gene TRBJ2-7; TCRdb outputs TRBD1, but without DNA this stays unchecked. CDR3 length: 15 residues. CDR1 is SGHVS, CDR2 FQNEAQ, per germline. The CDR3 reads CASSRSGTGLREQYF.

This chain uses TRBV6-5 with TRBJ2-3; TCRdb proposes TRBD1, but this gene call is untestable without DNA. The CDR3 is 15 residues long. Germline lookup yields CDR1 MNHEY and CDR2 SVGAGI. CDR3: CASSPRTGVADTQYF.

The chain is built from TRBV12-3 or TRBV12-4 and TRBJ2-5; no DNA is available, so the TRBD2 call from TCRdb remains unchecked. The CDR3 totals 14 residues. The CDR3 reads CASTDGTLEETQYF.

The chain has TRBV7-3 and TRBJ2-7; absent DNA, TCRdb's TRBD1 call cannot be checked. CDR3 length equals 15 residues. Germline V CDR1 and CDR2: SGHTA, FQGTGA. CDR3 region: CASSVSGGGAYEQYF.

The chain couples TRBV24-1 to TRBJ2-2; TCRdb names TRBD2, which stays unverified in the absence of DNA. Germline CDR1 is KGHDR and CDR2 is SFDVKD. There are 18 residues in the CDR3. CDR3 region: CATSDSRVAGPRTGELFF.

The genes are TRBV7-9 and TRBJ2-7; TCRdb indicates TRBD2, and absent DNA this call remains unverified. The CDR3 covers 15 residues. Germline V lookup: CDR1 SEHNR, CDR2 FQNEAQ (reference sequence). The CDR3 loop is CASSLGRVTSNEQYF.

The V gene is TRBV10-3, the J gene TRBJ2-5; TCRdb gives TRBD2 as the D gene, but with no DNA this cannot be confirmed. This CDR3 comprises 15 residues. Germline V gene sequence: CDR1 ENHRY, CDR2 SYGVKD. CDR3 loop: CAISGSGGALETQYF.

V and J are TRBV6-5 and TRBJ2-7. CDR1 is MNHEY and CDR2 is SVGAGI in the germline V gene. This CDR3 contains 14 residues. The CDR3 spells CASSYSGQPYEQYF.

This rearrangement joins TRBV2 to TRBJ2-1; the TCRdb D gene call, TRBD1, has no DNA to confirm it. This CDR3 is 15 amino acids long. CDR1 and CDR2 (germline): SNHLY, FYNNEI. This CDR3 is CASRPDPGAHNEQFF.

The rearrangement joins TRBV28 to TRBJ2-1; the D call from TCRdb, TRBD2, cannot be confirmed without DNA. The CDR3 contains 15 residues. Looked up from germline, CDR1 is MDHEN and CDR2 is SYDVKM. The CDR3 reads CASKRDLSSYNEQFF.